This T cell receptor (beta chain) was recovered during a study of molecular identifiers for immune sequencing clone quantification. Study-level results: Highly expanded clone sizes could be underestimated through barcode sharing by identical TCR molecules.

With regard to this clonotype: Its antigen is unknown.

V lost 5 bases and J lost 3; bases outside the gene matches: 6. The CDR3 loop spans 16 amino acids. The bulk TCR libraries were made with methods described before and with listed TCR primers. MiXCR was run by TCRdb on the PCR reads, yielding one entry per CDR3 protein. The data show around 470,000 distinct CDR3 sequences, around 23% seen once. Libraries of naive CD8 T cells were made from 20,000 to 1,000,000 sorted cells. They used 10%, 30% or 50% RNA. CD8+CD4-CCR7+CD45RA+ sorting gave the naive CD8 T cells. V usage is TRBV12-3 or TRBV12-4 and J usage is TRBJ2-3; TRBD2 matches 12 bases. The source of this sequence is a human donor in good health. Some libraries in this study had Jurkat cell RNA spiked in. Material for sequencing was naive CD8+ T cells from blood, with Jurkat cell RNA spiked in. Subset reported: FACS-sorted CD8+CD4-CCR7+CD45RA+ naive T cells. The CDR3 coding sequence is TGTGCCAGCAGTCCTGTGACTAGCGGGGGAACAGATACGCAGTATTTT. It codes for CASSPVTSGGTDTQYF.